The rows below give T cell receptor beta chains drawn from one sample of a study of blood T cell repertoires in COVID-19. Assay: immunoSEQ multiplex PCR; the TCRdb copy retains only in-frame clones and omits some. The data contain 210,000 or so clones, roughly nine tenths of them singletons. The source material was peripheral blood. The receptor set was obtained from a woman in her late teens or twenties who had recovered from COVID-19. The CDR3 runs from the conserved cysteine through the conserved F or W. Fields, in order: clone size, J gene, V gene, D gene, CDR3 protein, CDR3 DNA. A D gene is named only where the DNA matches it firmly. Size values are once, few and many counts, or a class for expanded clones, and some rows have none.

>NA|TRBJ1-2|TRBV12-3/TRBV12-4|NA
CASRTTDFYGYTF
TGTGCCAGCAGGACGACAGACTTCTATGGCTACACCTTC
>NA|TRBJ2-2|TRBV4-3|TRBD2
CASSQASGRAWTGELFF
TGCGCCAGCAGCCAAGCTAGCGGGAGGGCATGGACCGGGGAGCTGTTTTTT
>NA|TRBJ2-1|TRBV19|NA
CASSINSGGSYNEQFF
TGTGCCAGTAGTATAAACAGCGGAGGCTCCTACAATGAGCAGTTCTTC
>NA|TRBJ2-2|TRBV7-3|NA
CASRGPGLVDGELFF
TGTGCCAGCAGGGGACCGGGACTTGTCGACGGGGAGCTGTTTTTT
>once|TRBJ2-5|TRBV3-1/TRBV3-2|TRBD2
CASSQSLAGGQETQYF
TGTGCCAGCAGCCAGAGTCTAGCGGGAGGACAAGAGACCCAGTACTTC
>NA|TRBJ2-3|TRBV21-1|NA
CASALASGTKTDTQYF
TGTGCCAGCGCCCTGGCTAGCGGGACTAAGACAGATACGCAGTATTTT
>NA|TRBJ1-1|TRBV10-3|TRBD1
CATDQTGGGTEAFF
TGTGCCACCGACCAGACAGGGGGCGGCACTGAAGCTTTCTTT
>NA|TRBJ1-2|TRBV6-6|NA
CATHQEAYGYTF
TGTGCCACCCACCAGGAGGCGTATGGCTACACCTTC
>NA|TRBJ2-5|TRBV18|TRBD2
CASSRTSGTETQYF
TGTGCCAGCTCGCGGACTAGCGGGACAGAGACCCAGTACTTC
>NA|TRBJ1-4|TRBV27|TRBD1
CASSLLGTGFEKLFF
TGTGCCAGCAGTTTATTGGGGACAGGGTTTGAAAAACTGTTTTTT
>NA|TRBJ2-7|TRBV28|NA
CASSLAGGEQYF
TGTGCCAGCAGTTTAGCCGGGGGCGAGCAGTACTTC
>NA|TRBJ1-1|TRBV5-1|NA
CASSQAQWTEAFF
TGCGCCAGCAGCCAGGCCCAGTGGACTGAAGCTTTCTTT
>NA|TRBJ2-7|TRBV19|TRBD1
CASSIGVRGTGSSYEQYF
TGTGCCAGTAGTATAGGAGTGAGGGGGACAGGGAGCTCCTACGAGCAGTACTTC
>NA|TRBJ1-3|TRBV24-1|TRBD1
CATSDSRGQGNTIYF
TGTGCCACCAGTGATTCGAGGGGGCAAGGAAACACCATATATTTT
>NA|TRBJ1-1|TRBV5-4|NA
CASTSNTEAFF
TGTGCCAGCACCTCGAACACTGAAGCTTTCTTT
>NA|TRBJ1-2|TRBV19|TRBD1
CASSMQGARGYTF
TGTGCCAGTAGTATGCAGGGGGCGCGGGGCTACACCTTC
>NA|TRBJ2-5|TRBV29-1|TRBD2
CSVGLAMGETQYF
TGCAGCGTTGGACTAGCGATGGGCGAGACCCAGTACTTC
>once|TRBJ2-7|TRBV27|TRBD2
CASSSSGVSYEQYF
TGTGCCAGCAGTTCTAGCGGGGTCTCCTACGAGCAGTACTTC
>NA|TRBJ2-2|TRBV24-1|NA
CATSDLWPNRLFF
TGTGCCACCAGTGATTTATGGCCGAACAGGCTGTTTTTT
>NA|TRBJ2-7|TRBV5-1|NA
CASSLWGGTYEQYF
TGCGCCAGCAGCTTGTGGGGCGGGACCTACGAGCAGTACTTC
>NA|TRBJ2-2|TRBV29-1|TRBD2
CSVVGTGGPYTGELFF
TGCAGCGTTGTGGGGACGGGAGGGCCGTACACCGGGGAGCTGTTTTTT
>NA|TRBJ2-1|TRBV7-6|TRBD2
CASSLGLAGYYNEQFF
TGTGCCAGCAGCTTAGGCCTAGCGGGGTACTACAATGAGCAGTTCTTC
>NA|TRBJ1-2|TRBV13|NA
CASSFRRLINYGYTF
TGTGCCAGCAGCTTTCGCAGATTAATAAACTATGGCTACACCTTC
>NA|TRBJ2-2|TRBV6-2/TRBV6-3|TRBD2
CASSYSKPAGVITGELFF
TGTGCCAGCAGTTACTCGAAACCGGCGGGAGTGATCACCGGGGAGCTGTTTTTT
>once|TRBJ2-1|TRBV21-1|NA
CAGKTGDSIGNEQFF
TGTGCCGGAAAGACAGGGGACTCCATCGGCAATGAGCAGTTCTTC
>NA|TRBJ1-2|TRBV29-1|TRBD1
CSTRDWDSYYGYTF
TGCAGCACCCGGGACTGGGACAGCTACTATGGCTACACCTTC
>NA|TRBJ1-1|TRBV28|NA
CASSLSRQVNTEAFF
TGTGCCAGCAGTTTATCTCGACAGGTGAACACTGAAGCTTTCTTT
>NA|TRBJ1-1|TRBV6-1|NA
CASSEALSGSGTEAFF
TGTGCCAGCAGTGAAGCGCTTTCTGGTTCGGGAACTGAAGCTTTCTTT
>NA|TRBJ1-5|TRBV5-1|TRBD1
CASRGGQGGLSNQPQHF
TGCGCCAGCAGAGGAGGACAGGGGGGACTTAGCAATCAGCCCCAGCATTTT
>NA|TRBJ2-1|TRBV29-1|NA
CSVEERINSEQFF
TGCAGCGTTGAAGAACGAATAAATAGTGAGCAGTTCTTC
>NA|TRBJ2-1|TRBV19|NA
CASSRGLNEQFF
TGTGCCAGTAGTAGGGGACTCAATGAGCAGTTCTTC
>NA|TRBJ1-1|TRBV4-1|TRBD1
CASSRPTGGLTEAFF
TGCGCCAGCAGCCGACCGACAGGGGGCCTCACTGAAGCTTTCTTT
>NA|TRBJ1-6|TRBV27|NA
CASSLLSLGFQGSSPLHF
TGTGCCAGCAGTTTATTAAGCCTCGGGTTTCAGGGCAGTTCACCCCTCCACTTT
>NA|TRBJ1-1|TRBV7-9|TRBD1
CASSLTGDPNTEAFF
TGTGCCAGCAGCTTGACAGGGGACCCGAACACTGAAGCTTTCTTT
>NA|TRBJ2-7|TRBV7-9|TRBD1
CASSLSWDRSYEQYF
TGTGCCAGCAGCTTAAGTTGGGACAGATCGTACGAGCAGTACTTC
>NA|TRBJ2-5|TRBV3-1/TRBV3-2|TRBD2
CASSQNLKGTSGMMVYQETQYF
TGTGCCAGCAGCCAAAACCTGAAAGGGACTAGCGGGATGATGGTTTACCAAGAGACCCAGTACTTC
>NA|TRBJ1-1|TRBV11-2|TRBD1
CASSFFRQGAPTEAFF
TGTGCCAGCAGCTTCTTCCGACAGGGGGCTCCCACTGAAGCTTTCTTT
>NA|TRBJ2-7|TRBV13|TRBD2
CASSFTRTSGRQQYF
TGTGCCAGCAGCTTTACCCGGACTAGCGGGAGGCAACAGTACTTC
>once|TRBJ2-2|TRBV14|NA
CASSQDAVKRITGELFF
TGTGCCAGCAGCCAAGATGCGGTAAAGAGAATCACCGGGGAGCTGTTTTTT
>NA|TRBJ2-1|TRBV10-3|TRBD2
CAIGTSLGRRRVANLTYNEQFF
TGTGCCATCGGGACTAGCCTAGGACGTAGGAGAGTAGCCAATCTTACCTACAATGAGCAGTTCTTC
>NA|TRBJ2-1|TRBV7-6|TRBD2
CASSLGWASGGQFF
TGTGCCAGCAGCTTAGGGTGGGCTAGCGGAGGGCAGTTCTTC
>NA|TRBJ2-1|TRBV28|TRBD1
CASSLVRPGSTGVYNEQFF
TGTGCCAGCAGTTTAGTACGGCCCGGGTCGACAGGGGTTTACAATGAGCAGTTCTTC
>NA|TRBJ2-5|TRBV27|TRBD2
CASSSGTSGSETQYF
TGTGCCAGCAGTTCCGGGACTAGCGGGAGTGAGACCCAGTACTTC
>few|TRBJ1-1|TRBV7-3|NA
CASSLGWADTEAFF
TGTGCCAGCAGCTTAGGGTGGGCTGACACTGAAGCTTTCTTT